This TCR beta chain was profiled in a study of blood T cell dynamics during melanoma immunotherapy. Method: immunoSEQ multiplex PCR; TCRdb's copy keeps in-frame clones and lacks some. In the table there are around 16,000 clones, roughly nine tenths of which are singletons. Time point here: pre-treatment baseline. V dropped 0 bases and J dropped 1 base, with 19 bases sitting between them. Germline V gene lookup returns CDR1 SGHTS and CDR2 YDEGEE. CDR3 size: 18 residues. The sequence derives from a human donor with melanoma. The gene calls are TRBV5-8 and TRBJ2-5; D may be TRBD1 (6 bases). Source: blood, taken from a patient treated with checkpoint blockade. CDR3 sequence reads: CASSLGRGPLGGQETQYF. The CDR3 region has the DNA TGTGCCAGCAGCTTGGGCAGGGGTCCCCTTGGGGGCCAAGAGACCCAGTACTTC.